Here is one TCR beta chain with its context. As yet, its antigen is unknown. The sample originates from a study of beta chain features in type 1 diabetes. Study observations and caveats: TCRB CDR3s from Type 1 diabetes patients were moderately but significantly shorter in all four CD4+ subsets.

cDNA synthesis used the whole RNA isolate, giving expressed TCRB sequences. The data were produced by immunoSEQ multiplex PCR, yet TCRdb's version contains in-frame clones alone and is incomplete. The profile shows around 260,000 clones, just over 20% of them singletons. The germline V gene has CDR1 GTSNPN and CDR2 SVGIG (reference sequence). This CDR3 is built from 11 residues. V shed 2 bases and J shed 6 bases, with 8 bases lying between them. The source material was naive CD4+ T cells from blood. The rearrangement uses TRBV30 and TRBJ2-7; D is ambiguous. The clonotype originates from a woman aged 40 to 50 with type 1 diabetes. Here the CDR3 DNA reads TGTGCCTGGAGTCCCCTAGTCGAGCAGTACTTC. The encoded protein is CAWSPLVEQYF.